The following is a T cell receptor beta chain sequence with its context. The antigen is undetermined. The data belong to a study of cytomegalovirus exposure and HLA in healthy donors. Across the study: Clustering assigned approximately 79% of the approximately 400 genotyped donors to the Caucasian-associated ancestry cluster.

The PCR ran on 60 Vbeta and 13 Jbeta primers. In the authors' methods: In a later analysis, approximately 80 million unique TCR beta chains included roughly 11 million shared by two or more donors. TCRdb keeps only in-frame clones here, not all; method: immunoSEQ multiplex PCR. That table supplies the V and J calls and clone size; D and trimming were determined from the DNA. This table holds 60,000 or so clones. The CDR3 length is 13 residues. Trimming shortened V by 0 bases and J by 2 bases, and 4 bases separated the two germline ends. Germline V lookup: CDR1 SGDLS, CDR2 YYNGEE. The study's findings and limits: What a later analysis reportedly showed was that an Asian-associated ancestry cluster had fewer N-insertions than the approximately 700-donor mean. As a later analysis revealed, the rate of TCR association differed by HLA locus, with DRB1 most and HLA-C fewest.

The receptor was isolated from a man between 45 and 60 years old in good health and CMV-seropositive. The sample taken for sequencing was PBMCs. The rearrangement uses TRBV9 and TRBJ2-3; D not certain. Written as DNA, the CDR3 is TGTGCCAGCAGCGTAGGGCACACAGATACGCAGTATTTT. This translates into CASSVGHTDTQYF.